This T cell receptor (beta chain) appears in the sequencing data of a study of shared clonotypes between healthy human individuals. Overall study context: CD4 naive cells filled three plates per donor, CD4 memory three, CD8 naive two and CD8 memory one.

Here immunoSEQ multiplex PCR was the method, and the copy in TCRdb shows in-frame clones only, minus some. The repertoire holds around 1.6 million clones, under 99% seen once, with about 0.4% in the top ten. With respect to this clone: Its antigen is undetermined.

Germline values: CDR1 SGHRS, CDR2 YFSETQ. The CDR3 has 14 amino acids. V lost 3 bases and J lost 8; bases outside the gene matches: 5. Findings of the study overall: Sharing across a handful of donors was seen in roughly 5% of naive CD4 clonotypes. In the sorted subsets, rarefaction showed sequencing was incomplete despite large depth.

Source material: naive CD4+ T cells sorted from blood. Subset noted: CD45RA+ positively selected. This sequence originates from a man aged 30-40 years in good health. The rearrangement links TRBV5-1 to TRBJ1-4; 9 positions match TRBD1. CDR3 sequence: CASSSGQGDEKLFF. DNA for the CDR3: TGCGCCAGCAGCTCGGGACAGGGAGACGAAAAACTGTTTTTT.